A single sample gave rise to the 16 T cell receptor beta chains below, sequenced in a study of blood T cell repertoires in COVID-19. Sequencing was performed with immunoSEQ multiplex PCR; in TCRdb, only in-frame clones are kept and a portion is missing. Counted here are roughly 390,000 clones, 85% occurring once; the ten biggest clones make up 3% to 4.5%. Specimen: peripheral blood. The source of these receptors is a young woman with acute or convalescent COVID-19.

This clone was detected a few times. The rearrangement joins TRBV27 to TRBJ1-5; 11 bases map to TRBD1. The ends lost 3 bases at V and 3 bases at J; junction bases unmatched: 7. Germline loops: CDR1 MNHEY, CDR2 SMNVEV (reference sequence). This CDR3 region has 17 residues. For the CDR3, the DNA is TGTGCCAGCAGTTTCGGTCCGGGACAGGGGGACAATCAGCCCCAGCATTTT. Translated, it gives CASSFGPGQGDNQPQHF.

The chain employs TRBV24-1 and TRBJ2-1, with D possibly matching TRBD2 (7 bases). There are 16 residues in the CDR3. CDR1 is KGHDR, CDR2 SFDVKD, per germline. The V and J ends lost 8 bases and 6 bases respectively, with 22 bases between them. Here the CDR3 DNA reads TGTGCCACCACCGAAGGGGGGGCTTCAGGAGTCAATGAGCAGTTCTTC. This codes for CATTEGGASGVNEQFF.

This clone has only one observation. In nucleotides, the CDR3 is TGTGCCAGCACCCAAAACTGGTCAGGGAAGCATGGCTACACCTTC. Amino acid sequence: CASTQNWSGKHGYTF. The chain uses TRBV6-5 and TRBJ1-2; D perhaps matches TRBD1 (5 bases). The germline V gene encodes CDR1 MNHEY and CDR2 SVGAGI. The CDR3 has 15 residues. V was pared by 7 bases and J by 6 bases, with 21 bases between.

The gene calls are TRBV7-2 and TRBJ1-5; TRBD1 agrees at 9 bases. The CDR3 runs 14 residues. Germline values: CDR1 SGHTA, CDR2 FQGNSA. V was clipped by 3 bases and J by 4 bases; unmatched bases: 1. The CDR3: CASSLTGGNQPQHF. The CDR3 DNA follows: TGTGCCAGCAGCTTGACAGGGGGGAATCAGCCCCAGCATTTT.

The chain uses TRBV6-1 and TRBJ2-6; tentatively, D is TRBD1 (6 bases). V was clipped by 2 bases and J by 3 bases, with 8 bases between them. Germline values: CDR1 MNHNS, CDR2 SASEGT. The CDR3 extends over 15 amino acids. Here the CDR3 DNA reads TGTGCCAGCAGTGAACAGGGGTATGGGGCCAACGTCCTGACTTTC. This translates into CASSEQGYGANVLTF.

V is TRBV7-6 and J is TRBJ2-3, with TRBD2 identical over 10 bases. The CDR3 contains 15 residues. CDR1 is SGHVS and CDR2 is FNYEAQ in the germline V gene. The trim removed 4 bases at V and 4 bases at J, leaving 5 bases unmatched. The CDR3 DNA reads as TGTGCCAGCAGCTCGCTAGCGGGAGATTCAGATACGCAGTATTTT. Translated, it gives CASSSLAGDSDTQYF. The full variable domain, completed using reference TRBV7-6 and TRBJ2-3, is GAGVSQSPRYKVTKRGQDVALRCDPISGHVSLYWYRQALGQGPEFLTYFNYEAQQDKSGLPNDRFSAERPEGSISTLTIQRTEQRDSAMYRCASSSLAGDSDTQYFGPGTRLTVL.

V usage is TRBV5-4 and J usage is TRBJ1-4; 7 positions match TRBD1. The trim removed 3 bases at V and 4 bases at J, leaving 12 bases unmatched. The germline V gene encodes CDR1 SGHNT and CDR2 YYREEE (reference sequence). The CDR3 loop spans 17 amino acids. DNA of the CDR3: TGTGCCAGCAGCTCCAAAAAGGACAGGACCTATAATGAAAAACTGTTTTTT. Translating gives CASSSKKDRTYNEKLFF.

The V gene is TRBV27, the J gene TRBJ1-1; no definite D call. Trimming cost V 1 base and J 6 bases, with 9 bases left between them. Germline V CDR1 and CDR2: MNHEY, SMNVEV (reference sequence). This CDR3 has 13 amino acids. The CDR3 nucleotides are TGTGCCAGCAGTTTATTGGAGGACGCTGAAGCTTTCTTT. Its protein product is CASSLLEDAEAFF.

In its sample, this clone was seen once. The J gene is TRBJ2-7, the V gene TRBV14, with D tentatively TRBD1 (5 bases). This CDR3 region has 16 residues. Trimming removed 5 bases at V and 2 bases at J, with 19 bases between. CDR1 SGHDN and CDR2 FVKESK come from the germline V gene. The CDR3 protein is CASSYYRTSKPYEQYF. CDR3 sequence (DNA): TGTGCCAGCAGCTATTACCGGACATCTAAACCCTACGAGCAGTACTTC.

This clone came up a few times. This sequence joins TRBV5-1 and TRBJ1-4; 8 bases are a match to TRBD1. The CDR3 is made up of 14 amino acids. Germline V gene data show CDR1 as SGHRS and CDR2 as YFSETQ. The V segment lost 4 bases and the J segment 4 bases; nucleotides outside the gene matches: 3. CDR3 in DNA: TGCGCCAGCAGCCAGGGGGCAGATAATGAAAAACTGTTTTTT. Its translation: CASSQGADNEKLFF.

A few counts support this clone. The chain combines TRBV7-3 with TRBJ1-2; 10 bases are a match to TRBD1. Germline V CDR1 and CDR2: SGHTA, FQGTGA. The ends lost 1 base at V and 7 bases at J; junction bases unmatched: 0. The CDR3 spans 13 residues. CDR3 protein: CASSLRDRGGYTF. Here the CDR3 DNA reads TGTGCCAGCAGCTTAAGGGACAGGGGTGGCTACACCTTC.

The chain has TRBV28 and TRBJ2-5, with 8 nucleotides matching TRBD2. This CDR3 comprises 15 residues. Germline assignment: CDR1 MDHEN and CDR2 SYDVKM. Trimming took 2 bases from V and 4 from J; bases not matched to a gene: 6. The CDR3 reads CASSLGPAGGETQYF. The DNA for the CDR3 is TGTGCCAGCAGTTTAGGCCCCGCGGGGGGAGAGACCCAGTACTTC. Looking up the rest from reference TRBV28 and TRBJ2-5 gives the full variable domain: DVKVTQSSRYLVKRTGEKVFLECVQDMDHENMFWYRQDPGLGLRLIYFSYDVKMKEKGDIPEGYSVSREKKERFSLILESASTNQTSMYLCASSLGPAGGETQYFGPGTRLLVL.

The chain recombines TRBV9 with TRBJ2-1, with 8 bases matching TRBD2. This CDR3 contains 14 residues. V gave up 0 bases and J gave up 7 bases; unmatched junction bases: 3. Germline assignment: CDR1 SGDLS and CDR2 YYNGEE. Here the CDR3 reads CASSVGGGKNEQFF. As DNA, the CDR3 is TGTGCCAGCAGCGTAGGCGGGGGGAAGAATGAGCAGTTCTTC.

The chain is built from TRBV7-9 and TRBJ1-5, with D perhaps TRBD1 (5 bases). This CDR3 is 13 amino acids long. The germline V and J ends were trimmed by 0 bases and 5 bases, with 5 bases remaining between them. Germline lookup yields CDR1 SEHNR and CDR2 FQNEAQ (reference sequence). CDR3 region: CASSLAGDQPQHF. Here the CDR3 DNA reads TGTGCCAGCAGCTTAGCAGGGGATCAGCCCCAGCATTTT.

This rearrangement joins TRBV10-2 to TRBJ1-5, with unresolved D. Germline CDR1 and CDR2: WSHSY and SAAADI. The V gene lost 2 bases and the J gene lost 7 bases, with 12 bases spanning the gap. The CDR3 length is 14 residues. CDR3 region: CASSEAERGQPQHF. The CDR3 DNA reads as TGCGCCAGCAGTGAGGCCGAACGCGGGCAGCCCCAGCATTTT.

J is TRBJ2-7 and V is TRBV6-5; D perhaps matches TRBD1 (6 bases). This CDR3 has 15 residues. The V end was cut by 6 bases, the J end by 0 bases, with 15 bases between. CDR1 is MNHEY, CDR2 SVGAGI, per germline. CDR3 DNA sequence: TGTGCCAGCAGGGGCATCGGGACACCCTCCTACGAGCAGTACTTC. Translating it yields CASRGIGTPSYEQYF.